The next 10 T cell receptor beta chains were all read from a single sample in a study of cytotoxic CD8 clonotypes in ibrutinib-treated CLL. Some clones are missing from TCRdb's copy, which holds only in-frame ones; the method was immunoSEQ multiplex PCR. Altogether 150,000 to 200,000 clones are present, around nine tenths being singletons, with the ten largest covering 3% to 3.5%. The sample consisted of PBMCs, taken at disease progression, from a patient treated with ibrutinib. These receptors were obtained from a human donor with chronic lymphocytic leukemia.

The J gene is TRBJ2-3, the V gene TRBV7-3; 7 bases agree with TRBD1. CDR1 and CDR2 from the germline V gene are SGHTA and FQGTGA. V was pared by 4 bases and J by 2 bases, with 9 bases of the junction left unmatched. The CDR3 runs 16 residues. CDR3 nucleotide sequence: TGTGCCAGCAGCTCACAGGGGACCTACAACACAGATACGCAGTATTTT. Translation gives CASSSQGTYNTDTQYF.

This clone was found a few times. CDR3 region: CASSVLTGLGSGYTF. In DNA, the CDR3 is TGTGCCAGCAGCGTCTTAACAGGGCTCGGGAGTGGCTACACCTTC. This sequence joins TRBV21-1 and TRBJ1-2. TRBV21-1 is reported as a pseudogene. The CDR3 has 15 residues.

CDR3 nucleotide sequence: TGCGCCAGCAGCTCACAGGGTCGTACTGAAGCTTTCTTT. This sequence encodes CASSSQGRTEAFF. The chain carries TRBV5-1 and TRBJ1-1; TRBD1 is a possible D gene (6 bases). Germline V gene data show CDR1 as SGHRS and CDR2 as YFSETQ. The V and J ends lost 3 bases and 5 bases respectively, with 11 bases between them. The CDR3 consists of 13 residues.

This clone showed up just once. CDR3 nucleotides: TGTGCCAGCAGCTTAGCGCCAACAGATACGCAGTATTTT. Its protein product is CASSLAPTDTQYF. V is TRBV7-6 and J is TRBJ2-3; D not certain. V lost 0 bases to trimming and J lost 3 bases, with 4 bases between them. The germline CDR1 and CDR2 sequences are SGHVS and FNYEAQ. The CDR3 covers 13 residues.

In its sample, this clone was seen once. The gene calls are TRBV27 and TRBJ1-5; no reliable D call. The CDR3 spans 17 residues. The V end lost 1 base, the J end lost 0 bases, and 13 bases lay between the germline ends. Germline loops: CDR1 MNHEY, CDR2 SMNVEV (reference sequence). DNA for the CDR3: TGTGCCAGCAGTTTATTCTCGGGTCCGTATAGCAATCAGCCCCAGCATTTT. Its translation is CASSLFSGPYSNQPQHF.

The chain is built from TRBV7-9 and TRBJ2-2; D possibly corresponds to TRBD1 (5 bases). Looked up from germline, CDR1 is SEHNR and CDR2 is FQNEAQ (reference sequence). V was cut by 4 bases and J by 1 base, with 13 bases left in between. The CDR3 consists of 16 residues. CDR3 protein: CASSSSGQVNTGELFF. In DNA, the CDR3 is TGTGCCAGCAGCTCTTCAGGGCAGGTGAACACCGGGGAGCTGTTTTTT.

This chain links TRBV6-5 with TRBJ1-1; D call uncertain. V was cut by 5 bases and J by 2 bases, with 9 bases left in between. In germline, CDR1 is MNHEY, CDR2 SVGAGI. The CDR3 is 13 residues long. CDR3 region: CASSPPGNTEAFF. CDR3 DNA sequence: TGTGCCAGCAGTCCGCCGGGTAACACTGAAGCTTTCTTT.

V and J are TRBV11-2 and TRBJ1-4; 8 bases are shared with TRBD1. Germline V lookup: CDR1 SGHAT, CDR2 FQNNGV. The CDR3 loop spans 15 amino acids. The V gene end was trimmed by 5 bases and the J gene end by 7 bases; junction bases not matched to a gene: 9. CDR3 residues: CASSQTGVSGEKLFF. CDR3 bases: TGTGCCAGCAGCCAGACAGGGGTCTCTGGTGAAAAACTGTTTTTT.

The chain uses TRBV11-3 and TRBJ2-7; tentatively, D is TRBD1 (6 bases). Trimming shortened V by 10 bases and J by 2 bases, and 12 bases separated the two germline ends. CDR1 is SGHNT and CDR2 is YENEEA in the germline V gene. The CDR3 sequence is 12 residues long. The CDR3: CATRGGAYEQYF. The CDR3 nucleotides are TGTGCCACGAGAGGGGGAGCCTACGAGCAGTACTTC.

The genes are TRBV30 and TRBJ2-2; D not resolved. Germline V gene lookup returns CDR1 GTSNPN and CDR2 SVGIG (reference sequence). The CDR3 has 14 residues. V was cut by 2 bases and J by 5 bases, with 12 bases left in between. CDR3 amino acids: CAWSYGSQTGELFF. CDR3 DNA: TGTGCCTGGAGTTACGGATCCCAGACCGGGGAGCTGTTTTTT.